A selection of T cell receptor beta chains follows, all from one sample in a study of blood T cell repertoires in COVID-19. Generated by immunoSEQ multiplex PCR, the TCRdb table keeps only in-frame clones and is missing some. The table has under 300,000 clones, roughly 82% seen once. The sequenced material came from peripheral blood. The receptors were sampled from a man aged 35 to 55 who had recovered from COVID-19. Each CDR3 is given with its conserved first and last residue. The D gene is left open where the match is weak. Clone sizes are given selectively: once, few, many, or a class where the clone is expanded.

TRBJ2-7	TRBD2	-	TRBV14	TGTGCCAGCAGCGGGCGGGAGTGGAGGCAGTACTTC	CASSGREWRQYF
TRBJ2-7	-	-	TRBV7-2	TGTGCCAGCAGCTTATCGCGGGGCTCCTACGAGCAGTACTTC	CASSLSRGSYEQYF
TRBJ2-5	TRBD1	-	TRBV10-1	TGCGCCAGCAGTAGACAGGGTGTTGAGACCCAGTACTTC	CASSRQGVETQYF
TRBJ2-1	-	-	TRBV19	TGTGCCAGTAGTATAGTAGGCAGGGGCTCCTACAATGAGCAGTTCTTC	CASSIVGRGSYNEQFF
TRBJ2-3	TRBD2	-	TRBV27	TGTGCCAGCAGTTCACTAGCGGCATTCACAGATACGCAGTATTTT	CASSSLAAFTDTQYF
TRBJ2-7	TRBD1	-	TRBV6-8	TGTGCGAGCATCAAAAGGGGGCCGTTCCGCTACGAGCAGTACTTC	CASIKRGPFRYEQYF
TRBJ1-1	-	-	TRBV4-3	TGCGCCAGCAGCCTATTTCGGGGTGAAGCTTTCTTT	CASSLFRGEAFF
TRBJ2-1	TRBD2	-	TRBV29-1	TGCAGCGTTGAAGAGGGGAGGACTAGCGGGACGATGGAGCAGTTCTTC	CSVEEGRTSGTMEQFF
TRBJ2-1	-	once	TRBV29-1	TGCAGCGTTGAGAACTCATGGTATTCAAATGAGCAGTTCTTC	CSVENSWYSNEQFF
TRBJ2-7	-	-	TRBV12-3/TRBV12-4	TGTGCCAGCAGCCGAGACATGGCCTACGAGCAGTACTTC	CASSRDMAYEQYF
TRBJ2-3	TRBD2	once	TRBV3-1/TRBV3-2	TGTGCCAGCAGCCTGGGGACTAGCGGAGACACAGATACGCAGTATTTT	CASSLGTSGDTDTQYF
TRBJ2-1	TRBD1	-	TRBV5-4	TGTGCCAGCAGCACACCGACAGGGGGCGATCTCAGCAATGAGCAGTTCTTC	CASSTPTGGDLSNEQFF
TRBJ2-1	TRBD1	-	TRBV5-6	TGTGCCAGCAGCTTTCAGGGGGCGGTGCCGTTCTTC	CASSFQGAVPFF
TRBJ2-5	-	-	TRBV5-4	TGTGCCAGCAGCCCAAACGTCCCATCGGGACAAGAGACCCAGTACTTC	CASSPNVPSGQETQYF
TRBJ1-5	-	once	TRBV6-5	TGTGCCAGCAGTCCGGGTGGTCAGCCCCAGCATTTT	CASSPGGQPQHF
TRBJ1-3	TRBD1	-	TRBV30	TGTGCCTGGAGTGTGGGGGCAGGGGGTAGTGCTGGAAACACCATATATTTT	CAWSVGAGGSAGNTIYF
TRBJ1-4	TRBD1	-	TRBV27	TGTGCCAGCAGTCCTCAGGACAGGGTGGGGGAAAAACTGTTTTTT	CASSPQDRVGEKLFF